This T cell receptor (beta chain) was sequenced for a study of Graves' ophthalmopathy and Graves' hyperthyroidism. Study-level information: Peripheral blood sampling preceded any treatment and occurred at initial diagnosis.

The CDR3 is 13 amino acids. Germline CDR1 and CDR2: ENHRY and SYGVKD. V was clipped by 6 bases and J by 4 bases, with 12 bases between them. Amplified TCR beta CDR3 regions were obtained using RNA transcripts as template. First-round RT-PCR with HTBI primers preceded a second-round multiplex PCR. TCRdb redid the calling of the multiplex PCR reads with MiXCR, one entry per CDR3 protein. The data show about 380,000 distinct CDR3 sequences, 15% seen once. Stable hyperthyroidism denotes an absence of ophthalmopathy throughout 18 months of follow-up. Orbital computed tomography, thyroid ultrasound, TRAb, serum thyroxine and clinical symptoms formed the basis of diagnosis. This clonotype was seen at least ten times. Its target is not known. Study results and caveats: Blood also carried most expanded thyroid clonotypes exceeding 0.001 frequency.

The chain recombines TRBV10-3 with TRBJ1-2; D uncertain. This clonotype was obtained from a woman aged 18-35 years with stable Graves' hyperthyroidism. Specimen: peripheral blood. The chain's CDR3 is CAIRDTRLYGYTF. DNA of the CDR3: TGTGCCATCAGAGACACCCGCCTCTATGGCTACACCTTC.